Detailed here is one T cell receptor (beta chain). This record comes from a study of blood T cell repertoires in COVID-19. In the study overall: Samples of COVID-19 (acute and convalescent) were obtained from the United States, Italy and Spain. PBMCs, B-cell-depleted T cells, or T cells were the source of the cDNA or gDNA that made up the material.

Authors' analysis steps: Estimation of nucleated cell counts was performed using reference gene primer amplification. Generated by immunoSEQ multiplex PCR, the TCRdb table keeps only in-frame clones and is missing some. V, J and clone size were drawn from that table, and D and trimming were deduced from the DNA. The top ten clones hold 2.6% of a sample with about 150,000 clones, about 85% of them seen once. The CDR3 runs to 15 residues. Germline V lookup: CDR1 SGHNT, CDR2 YYREEE (reference sequence). The ends lost 0 bases at V and 1 base at J; junction bases unmatched: 2. The receptor was derived from a human donor with acute or convalescent COVID-19. The donor label of this sample is uncertain. The chain links TRBV5-4 to TRBJ2-7; 9 positions match TRBD1. The sequenced sample consisted of peripheral blood. The CDR3 sequence: CASSLGGTGSYEQYF. The CDR3 nucleotides read TGTGCCAGCAGCTTGGGTGGGACAGGGTCCTACGAGCAGTACTTC.